A selection of T cell receptor beta chains follows, all from one sample in a study of shared clonotypes between healthy human individuals. The protocol was immunoSEQ multiplex PCR, while the TCRdb copy is restricted to in-frame clones and leaves out a portion. Of around 2.1 million clones listed, roughly 91% were seen once; the top ten hold 1.5% to 2%. The specimen was naive CD8+ T cells from PBMCs. The receptor source for this set is a man between 18 and 35 years old in good health. Some clones in this sample may be carry-over from other donors' samples. The conserved cysteine and the conserved F or W are not part of the CDR3 here. A D gene is named only where the DNA matches it firmly.

>TRBV28|TRBJ1-1|TRBD1
ASSRETGESVTEAF
>TRBV29-1|TRBJ1-1|-
SVGGGRTEAF
>TRBV6-1|TRBJ1-3|TRBD1
ASKVTGTDRNTIY
>TRBV28|TRBJ1-5|-
ASSFQGALRGDQPQH
>TRBV6-6|TRBJ1-4|-
ASSYWEIGDEKLF
>TRBV27|TRBJ2-7|TRBD2
ASSLRGTSGYEQY
>TRBV11-2|TRBJ2-5|-
ASSFPWGQETQY
>TRBV4-1|TRBJ2-7|TRBD1
ASSPGTGASYEQY
>TRBV27|TRBJ2-7|-
ASSLVGTASYEQY
>TRBV7-9|TRBJ1-5|-
ATSGRVGIQPQH
>TRBV5-1|TRBJ2-2|-
ASSLVFGSNTGELF
>TRBV29-1|TRBJ1-2|-
SVPGLPYGYT
>TRBV28|TRBJ1-1|-
ASSLTRAMNTEAF